The 30 T cell receptor beta chains presented below share a single source sample, sequenced in a study of blood T cell repertoires in COVID-19. This table comes from immunoSEQ multiplex PCR, and its TCRdb copy is limited to in-frame clones, with some not included. The table shows some 150,000 clones, with about 79% occurring only once. The sample consisted of peripheral blood. The receptor set was obtained from a woman aged 50 to 60 in a cohort sampled during active or convalescent COVID-19.

The J gene is TRBJ1-3, the V gene TRBV10-3, with TRBD1 identical over 8 bases. The CDR3 consists of 19 residues. From germline, CDR1 is ENHRY and CDR2 SYGVKD. After removal of 3 bases from V and 0 bases from J, the junction contained 13 bases not matched to a gene. CDR3 region: CAISDLTGDRPSSGNTIYF. CDR3 DNA: TGTGCCATCAGTGACCTGACAGGGGATAGGCCCTCCTCTGGAAACACCATATATTTT.

The chain is built from TRBV30 and TRBJ2-5; 10 bases map to TRBD2. The V segment lost 4 bases and the J segment 5 bases; nucleotides outside the gene matches: 4. The CDR3 runs to 13 residues. Germline loops: CDR1 GTSNPN, CDR2 SVGIG (reference sequence). The CDR3 bases are TGTGCCTGGACTAGCGGGGGTCCCGAGACCCAGTACTTC. Its protein product is CAWTSGGPETQYF. Supplemented by reference TRBV30 and TRBJ2-5, the full variable domain reads SQTIHQWPATLVQPVGSPLSLECTVEGTSNPNLYWYRQAAGRGLQLLFYSVGIGQISSEVPQNLSASRPQDRQFILSSKKLLLSDSGFYLCAWTSGGPETQYFGPGTRLLVL.

The chain links TRBV30 to TRBJ1-6, with D possibly TRBD1 on 6 matching bases. This CDR3 region has 14 residues. V dropped 3 bases and J dropped 10 bases, with 16 bases sitting between them. From germline, CDR1 is GTSNPN and CDR2 SVGIG (reference sequence). The CDR3 is CAWSWAGDQSPLHF. DNA for the CDR3: TGTGCCTGGAGCTGGGCAGGGGATCAATCACCCCTCCACTTT.

V gene TRBV3-1 (or the pseudogene TRBV3-2) combines with J gene TRBJ2-2; 10 bases align to TRBD1. V lost 5 bases, J lost 4 bases, and 4 bases stayed unmatched. This CDR3 has 15 residues. CDR1 is LGHDT and CDR2 is YNNKEL in the germline V gene (reference sequence). This CDR3 reads CASSAGTGVTGELFF. The CDR3, as DNA: TGTGCCAGCAGCGCCGGGACAGGGGTCACCGGGGAGCTGTTTTTT.

The chain recombines TRBV21-1 with TRBJ1-2. TRBV21-1 is a pseudogene locus. This CDR3 has 14 residues. As DNA, the CDR3 is TGTGCCAGCAGCAAAGTTGAGGGAAACTATGGCTACACCTTC. Its protein product is CASSKVEGNYGYTF.

This chain links TRBV11-1 with TRBJ2-2; D is unclear. Trimming took off 9 bases at V and 5 bases at J, with 7 bases between the two ends. CDR1 is SGHAT, CDR2 FQDESV, per germline (reference sequence). The CDR3 sequence is 11 residues long. The CDR3 sequence: CASRRTGELFF. The CDR3 DNA reads as TGTGCCAGTCGGAGAACCGGGGAGCTGTTTTTT.

The gene calls are TRBV6-6 and TRBJ1-2; 8 bases agree with TRBD1. CDR3 length: 13 amino acids. The V gene end was trimmed by 7 bases and the J gene end by 3 bases; junction bases not matched to a gene: 4. CDR1 is MNHNY and CDR2 is SVGAGI in the germline V gene (reference sequence). CDR3 region: CASMQGQDYGYTF. Written as DNA, the CDR3 is TGTGCCAGCATGCAGGGACAGGACTATGGCTACACCTTC.

The rearrangement joins TRBV11-2 to TRBJ1-1; D is ambiguous. Trimming shortened V by 2 bases and J by 4 bases, and 8 bases separated the two germline ends. The CDR3 covers 13 residues. The germline gives CDR1 SGHAT, CDR2 FQNNGV. The CDR3 spells CASSLRRATEAFF. CDR3 bases: TGTGCCAGCAGCTTAAGGAGGGCCACTGAAGCTTTCTTT.

The rearrangement joins TRBV2 to TRBJ1-4; D not resolved. CDR1 and CDR2 (germline): SNHLY, FYNNEI. Deletions cut 10 bases from V and 0 bases from J, with 18 bases between. This CDR3 contains 16 residues. CDR3 in amino acids: CATQRLGYATNEKLFF. CDR3 sequence (DNA): TGTGCCACTCAAAGGTTGGGCTATGCAACTAATGAAAAACTGTTTTTT.

The rearrangement links TRBV19 to TRBJ1-5; 7 bases match TRBD1. V was pared by 4 bases and J by 3 bases, with 6 bases of the junction left unmatched. This CDR3 contains 15 residues. The V gene's germline CDR1 is LNHDA and CDR2 SQIVND (reference sequence). The CDR3 spells CASSRGTAYNQPQHF. DNA of the CDR3: TGTGCCAGTAGTAGAGGGACAGCATACAATCAGCCCCAGCATTTT.

This chain uses TRBV6-5 with TRBJ2-3, with D possibly matching TRBD1 (6 bases). The CDR3 runs 13 residues. Trimming shortened V by 5 bases and J by 4 bases, and 10 bases separated the two germline ends. Germline CDR1 reads MNHEY; CDR2 reads SVGAGI. The CDR3 is CASSIGGPDTQYF. CDR3 bases: TGTGCCAGCAGTATAGGGGGTCCAGATACGCAGTATTTT.

A single count supports this clone. The chain combines TRBV7-2 with TRBJ2-1; D is unclear. Germline CDR1 SGHTA, CDR2 FQGNSA. The CDR3 spans 14 residues. V lost 2 bases, J lost 6 bases, and 11 bases lay in between. The CDR3 reads CASSLLGQGNEQFF. DNA of the CDR3: TGTGCCAGCAGCTTATTGGGCCAAGGCAATGAGCAGTTCTTC.

This clone is a singleton in its sample. The chain has TRBV7-2 and TRBJ2-1; 12 bases fit TRBD2. The CDR3 sequence is 15 residues long. Germline V gives CDR1 SGHTA, CDR2 FQGNSA. Trimming took 4 bases from V and 9 from J; bases not matched to a gene: 7. CDR3 DNA: TGTGCCAGCAGCTCCGGGGCTAGCGGGAGGGGTGAGCAGTTCTTC. Its protein product is CASSSGASGRGEQFF.

In the case of this clone: The sample has other DNA sequences that encode this CDR3 too. V and J are TRBV4-3 and TRBJ1-1; 8 nucleotides match TRBD1. There are 15 residues in the CDR3. Germline CDR1 is LGHNA and CDR2 is YSLEER. Trimming took 1 base from V and 0 from J; bases not matched to a gene: 1. The CDR3 spells CASSQGTGLNTEAFF. In nucleotides, the CDR3 is TGCGCCAGCAGCCAAGGGACAGGGCTGAACACTGAAGCTTTCTTT.

The J gene is TRBJ2-5, the V gene TRBV29-1; 11 bases fit TRBD2. The CDR3 contains 14 residues. V dropped 3 bases and J dropped 3; count of bases not matched to a gene: 3. CDR1 and CDR2 from the germline V gene are SQVTM and ANQGSEA. CDR3 region: CSVDPTSGKETQYF. As DNA, the CDR3 is TGCAGCGTTGACCCGACTAGCGGGAAAGAGACCCAGTACTTC.

This clone was seen more than once but under ten times. The chain uses TRBV4-1 and TRBJ1-2; 7 bases agree with TRBD1. Looked up from germline, CDR1 is MGHRA and CDR2 is YSYEKL. The CDR3 covers 16 residues. V lost 4 bases and J lost 6; bases outside the gene matches: 14. The CDR3 here is CASSPQIVQGVDGYTF. The CDR3 DNA reads as TGCGCCAGCAGCCCCCAAATCGTTCAGGGGGTTGATGGCTACACCTTC.

The chain employs TRBV6-5 and TRBJ2-7; D might be TRBD2 (5 bases). Germline lookup yields CDR1 MNHEY and CDR2 SVGAGI. V was pared by 2 bases and J by 6 bases, with 14 bases between. The CDR3 is 14 amino acids. CDR3 coding DNA: TGTGCCAGCAGTTACACGGGGTTGGTATCCGAGCAGTACTTC. It codes for CASSYTGLVSEQYF.

This rearrangement joins TRBV5-1 to TRBJ1-2, with D perhaps matching TRBD1 (5 bases). Between the trimmed V and J ends, which lost 4 bases and 8 bases, there was a span of 15 bases. The CDR3 covers 13 residues. In germline, CDR1 is SGHRS, CDR2 YFSETQ. The CDR3 coding sequence is TGCGCCAGCAGCGGCGGGGGGTCGGGAGGCTACACCTTC. Its translation: CASSGGGSGGYTF. The full variable domain, its missing parts supplied by reference TRBV5-1 and TRBJ1-2, is KAGVTQTPRYLIKTRGQQVTLSCSPISGHRSVSWYQQTPGQGLQFLFEYFSETQRNKGNFPGRFSGRQFSNSRSEMNVSTLELGDSALYLCASSGGGSGGYTFGSGTRLTVV.

The V and J genes are TRBV3-1 (or the pseudogene TRBV3-2) and TRBJ1-4, with a weak D call TRBD1 (5 bases). Trimming took off 4 bases at V and 4 bases at J, with 10 bases between the two ends. This CDR3 comprises 14 residues. Germline values: CDR1 LGHDT, CDR2 YNNKEL (reference sequence). CDR3 region: CASSLDINNEKLFF. The CDR3 DNA is TGTGCCAGCAGCCTGGACATTAATAATGAAAAACTGTTTTTT.

V is TRBV20-1 and J is TRBJ1-2, with D possibly matching TRBD1 (6 bases). This CDR3 contains 15 residues. The germline V gene encodes CDR1 DFQATT and CDR2 SNEGSKA (reference sequence). The germline V and J ends were trimmed by 3 bases and 4 bases, with 18 bases remaining between them. CDR3 protein: CSASSPGGQVYGYTF. CDR3 bases: TGCAGTGCTAGTTCCCCCGGGGGGCAGGTCTATGGCTACACCTTC.

The chain employs TRBV4-2 and TRBJ2-7; 7 nucleotides match TRBD2. V shed 2 bases, J shed 5 bases, and the junction held 3 bases outside the gene matches. Germline-derived CDR1 and CDR2 are LGHNA and YNFKEQ. This CDR3 has 13 residues. CDR3 DNA sequence: TGTGCCAGCAGCCAACCGGGGGGAGACGAGCAGTACTTC. This encodes CASSQPGGDEQYF.

CDR3 in amino acids: CASRQAYEQYF. CDR3 DNA sequence: TGTGCCAGCAGACAAGCCTACGAGCAGTACTTC. This chain connects TRBV2 to TRBJ2-7; D is uncertain. Trimming pared 6 bases from V and 2 bases from J, leaving 5 bases between. Germline loops: CDR1 SNHLY, CDR2 FYNNEI. The CDR3 loop spans 11 amino acids.

The rearrangement joins TRBV11-3 to TRBJ1-1, with TRBD1 as a possible D gene (5 bases). The germline V gene has CDR1 SGHNT and CDR2 YENEEA. The CDR3 is made up of 19 amino acids. The V and J ends lost 1 base and 4 bases respectively, with 25 bases between them. DNA of the CDR3: TGTGCCAGCAGCTTAGGTTCGAGTTTCGGAAGGGGCGCGGTCACTGAAGCTTTCTTT. Protein: CASSLGSSFGRGAVTEAFF. The full variable domain, rest sourced from reference TRBV11-3 and TRBJ1-1, is EAGVVQSPRYKIIEKKQPVAFWCNPISGHNTLYWYLQNLGQGPELLIRYENEEAVDDSQLPKDRFSAERLKGVDSTLKIQPAELGDSAVYLCASSLGSSFGRGAVTEAFFGQGTRLTVV.

The CDR3 sequence is CASSFPQGPPYEQYF. CDR3 sequence (DNA): TGTGCCAGCAGTTTTCCCCAGGGTCCCCCCTACGAGCAGTACTTC. The gene calls are TRBV6-2 or TRBV6-3 and TRBJ2-7; D is perhaps TRBD1 (5 bases). The V end lost 4 bases, the J end lost 2 bases, and 15 bases lay between the germline ends. The CDR3 is made up of 15 amino acids. CDR1 and CDR2 from the germline V gene are MNHEY and SVGEGT.

The chain uses TRBV5-1 and TRBJ2-1; D uncertain. The CDR3 has 14 amino acids. The ends were cut back, 8 bases at V and 1 base at J, with 13 bases in the middle. Germline lookup yields CDR1 SGHRS and CDR2 YFSETQ. CDR3 protein: CASRVRGSYNEQFF. As DNA, the CDR3 is TGCGCCAGTCGGGTCAGAGGTTCCTACAATGAGCAGTTCTTC.

The V call is TRBV5-1, the J call TRBJ2-1; possible D gene TRBD2, 5 bases. Trimming took off 4 bases at V and 0 bases at J, with 14 bases between the two ends. This CDR3 is built from 16 residues. Germline CDR1 reads SGHRS; CDR2 reads YFSETQ. The CDR3 DNA reads as TGCGCCAGCAGCCCAAGGACGGGGAGCTCCTACAATGAGCAGTTCTTC. As protein: CASSPRTGSSYNEQFF.

CDR3 DNA: TGTGCCAGCAGCTCGCGTGGACAGTCCACCGGGGAGCTGTTTTTT. It encodes CASSSRGQSTGELFF. The V gene is TRBV7-2, the J gene TRBJ2-2, with D tentatively TRBD1 (6 bases). The V and J ends lost 4 bases and 4 bases respectively, with 13 bases between them. CDR1 is SGHTA and CDR2 is FQGNSA in the germline V gene. The CDR3 has 15 amino acids.

Only one count was recorded for this clone. V is TRBV14 and J is TRBJ2-7; a possible D gene is TRBD2 (5 bases). Trimming stripped 4 bases from V and 4 bases from J, with 5 bases between. The CDR3 covers 11 residues. The germline V gene has CDR1 SGHDN and CDR2 FVKESK. As DNA, the CDR3 is TGTGCCAGCAGCCGGGAGTACGAGCAGTACTTC. Translation gives CASSREYEQYF. Full variable domain (outside the CDR3, taken from reference TRBV14 and TRBJ2-7): EAGVTQFPSHSVIEKGQTVTLRCDPISGHDNLYWYRRVMGKEIKFLLHFVKESKQDESGMPNNRFLAERTGGTYSTLKVQPAELEDSGVYFCASSREYEQYFGPGTRLTVT.

The rearrangement joins TRBV29-1 to TRBJ1-1; weak D call: TRBD1 (6 bases). V dropped 2 bases and J dropped 0 bases, with 10 bases sitting between them. CDR1 is SQVTM and CDR2 is ANQGSEA in the germline V gene. CDR3 length: 14 residues. The CDR3 DNA reads as TGCAGCGTTGAAAGGACAGCCCTGAACACTGAAGCTTTCTTT. Translating gives CSVERTALNTEAFF. Filled out from reference TRBV29-1 and TRBJ1-1, the complete variable domain reads SAVISQKPSRDICQRGTSLTIQCQVDSQVTMMFWYRQQPGQSLTLIATANQGSEATYESGFVIDKFPISRPNLTFSTLTVSNMSPEDSSIYLCSVERTALNTEAFFGQGTRLTVV.

V and J are TRBV7-9 and TRBJ2-3; 11 bases are shared with TRBD1. Trimming removed 5 bases from V and 4 bases from J; junction bases left unmatched: 5. Germline V gene lookup returns CDR1 SEHNR and CDR2 FQNEAQ (reference sequence). CDR3 length equals 15 residues. CDR3 amino acids: CASSPWTGGADTQYF. As DNA, the CDR3 is TGTGCCAGCAGCCCCTGGACAGGGGGCGCAGATACGCAGTATTTT.